This TCR beta chain was recorded in a study of T cells expressing NK-cell markers. The CDR3 runs 12 residues. Germline V gene data show CDR1 as DFQATT and CDR2 as SNEGSKA (reference sequence). Libraries used 5'RACE template switching adding universal primer site and UMIs. Each CDR3 protein gets one entry in TCRdb, which reprocessed the 5' RACE reads and gives no DNA. The table lists 250,000 to 300,000 distinct CDR3 sequences. Sequenced input: blood T cells: a sorted CD56 or NKG2C T cell subset, CD4+ or CD8+ T cells, or bulk PBMC T cells (not recorded which). The receptor was derived from a woman between 18 and 75 years old in good health. The chain couples TRBV20-1 to TRBJ1-5. The CDR3 region is CSAGNLAEPQHF.